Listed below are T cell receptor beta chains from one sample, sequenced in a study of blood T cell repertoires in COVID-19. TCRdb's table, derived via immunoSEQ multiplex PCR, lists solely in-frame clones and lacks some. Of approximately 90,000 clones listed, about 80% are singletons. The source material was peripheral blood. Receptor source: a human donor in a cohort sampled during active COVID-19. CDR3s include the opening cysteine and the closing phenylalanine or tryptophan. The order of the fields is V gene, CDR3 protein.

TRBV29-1 CSGWGPNEQYF
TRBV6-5 CASSTRGSYEQYF
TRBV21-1 CASSKEPAGDAREQFF
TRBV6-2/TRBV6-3 CASSYSTTSTEAFF
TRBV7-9 CASSTLLLPAGDQETQYF
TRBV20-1 CSALRLHEQFF
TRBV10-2 CASSDRGSDEQFF
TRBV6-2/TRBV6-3 CASSFHRGTGELFF
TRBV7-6 CASSPDRTGANYGYTF
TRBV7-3 CASSLAGGNQETQYF
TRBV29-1 CSVEVSAGKTQYF
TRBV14 CASSQGATQPQHF
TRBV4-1 CASRKGGTSSGETQYF
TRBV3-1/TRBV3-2 CASSPIAGVAKNIQYF
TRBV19 CASSVGQGTQYF
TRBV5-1 CASSLAAGANTGELFF
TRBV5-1 CASSRLKGEDTGELFF
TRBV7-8 CASSPPKTGELFF
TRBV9 CASSVSSGTSTDTQYF
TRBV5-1 CASSLSVNEQFF
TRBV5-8 CASSLSNDSPNYGYTF
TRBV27 CASSPIGATYEQYF
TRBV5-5 CASSLAPTGTGFQETQYF
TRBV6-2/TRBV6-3 CASSITGATANYGYTF
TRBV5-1 CASSLLAGELFF
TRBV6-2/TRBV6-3 CASSSRANEKLFF
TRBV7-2 CASSQGASGKARPYNEQFF
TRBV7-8 CASSLVVRVGEQYF
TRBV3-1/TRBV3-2 CASSQARGEQYF
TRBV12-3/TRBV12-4 CASRQTLSAEQYF
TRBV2 CASSEEPGYEQYF
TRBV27 CASSLSAGENEQFF
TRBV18 CASSPGGFQPQHF
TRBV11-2 CASSLFQGSSYNEQFF
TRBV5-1 CASSLGVRGRQETQYF
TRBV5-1 CASSLVGPGPGTEAFF
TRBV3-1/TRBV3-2 CASSHRRSSYEQYF
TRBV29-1 CSVQGATLETQYF
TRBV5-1 CASSLEGPSGIGTDTQYF
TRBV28 CASTLTLEVGSSYNSPLHF